This TCR beta chain was identified in a study of T cell repertoires in cytomegalovirus infection. This clonotype was seen many times. The CDR3 is made up of 14 amino acids. The V gene lost 7 bases and the J gene lost 4 bases, with 15 bases spanning the gap. Germline V gene sequence: CDR1 LNHDA, CDR2 SQIVND (reference sequence). TCRdb re-called the reads with MiXCR, one entry per CDR3 protein. The table has fewer than 400,000 distinct CDR3 sequences, over 15% seen once. This TCR was sampled from a human donor in good health (CMV status not recorded). Some clones in this sample may be carry-over from other donors' samples. The chain combines TRBV19 with TRBJ2-3, with D unclear. Sequenced: PBMCs. The CDR3 is CASNDPPGSDTQYF. CDR3 in DNA: TGTGCCAGTAACGACCCACCCGGCTCAGATACGCAGTATTTT.